The next 8 T cell receptor beta chains were all read from a single sample in a study of identical twins. TCRdb itself ran the 5' RACE reads through MiXCR, one entry per CDR3 protein. Among roughly 630,000 distinct CDR3 sequences listed, about 7% were seen once. This sample was also put to use in a study of yellow fever vaccine responses in identical twins.

Sequencing was carried out using PBMCs. The origin of the receptors is a woman aged 18-29 years in good health.

V is TRBV12-3 or TRBV12-4 and J is TRBJ1-4, with a possible D match to TRBD1 (6 bases). CDR3 size: 14 residues. V lost 3 bases, J lost 5 bases, and 10 bases lay in between. CDR3 amino acids: CASSFSQGNEKLFF. CDR3 in DNA: TGTGCCAGCAGTTTCTCACAGGGCAATGAAAAACTGTTTTTT.

The V call is TRBV2, the J call TRBJ2-2; D remains ambiguous. V dropped 1 base and J dropped 9 bases, with 9 bases sitting between them. Germline lookup yields CDR1 SNHLY and CDR2 FYNNEI. This CDR3 is 13 amino acids long. As DNA, the CDR3 is TGTGCCAGCAGTGAAGGCCGGGTCCGGGAGCTGTTTTTT. Protein product: CASSEGRVRELFF.

For the CDR3, the DNA is TGCGCCAGCAGCCAAGAAGGGGGGGGGCCCCTATCCTACGAGCAGTACTTC. Its translation: CASSQEGGGPLSYEQYF. J is TRBJ2-7 and V is TRBV4-1; D might be TRBD2 (7 bases). Trimming took off 0 bases at V and 1 base at J, with 16 bases between the two ends. This CDR3 is 17 amino acids long. The germline V gene encodes CDR1 MGHRA and CDR2 YSYEKL.

This chain uses TRBV5-1 with TRBJ2-5; 8 bases match TRBD2. The CDR3 length is 16 residues. With 0 bases clipped from V and 2 bases from J, the junction kept 6 bases outside the gene matches. Germline loops: CDR1 SGHRS, CDR2 YFSETQ. CDR3: CASSLGLAGLQETQYF. CDR3 bases: TGCGCCAGCAGCTTGGGGTTAGCGGGGTTACAAGAGACCCAGTACTTC.

This chain joins TRBV20-1 and TRBJ1-3; TRBD1 matches 9 bases. Losses at the gene ends were 0 bases for V and 7 bases for J; bases not matched to a gene: 19. Germline-derived CDR1 and CDR2 are DFQATT and SNEGSKA (reference sequence). This CDR3 is 19 amino acids long. CDR3 bases: TGCAGTGCTAGAGATGTGGGCGGGACAGGGACGTTCATGGAGAACACCATATATTTT. Encoded protein: CSARDVGGTGTFMENTIYF.

This clonotype was observed a few times. J is TRBJ2-3 and V is TRBV7-9, with D perhaps being TRBD1 or TRBD2 (5 bases each). Trimming left V 5 bases short and J 6 bases short, with 9 bases between. Looked up from germline, CDR1 is SEHNR and CDR2 is FQNEAQ (reference sequence). The CDR3 length is 12 residues. The CDR3 sequence: CASSRGPDTQYF. The CDR3 DNA reads as TGTGCCAGCAGCCGGGGACCGGATACGCAGTATTTT.

This clonotype occurred many times. CDR3 sequence reads: CSVDKGKTANTGELFF. The DNA of the CDR3 is TGCAGCGTTGATAAGGGAAAGACGGCGAACACCGGGGAGCTGTTTTTT. The chain carries TRBV29-1 and TRBJ2-2; D uncertain. The CDR3 has 16 amino acids. V shed 3 bases and J shed 0 bases, with 14 bases lying between them. CDR1 and CDR2 (germline): SQVTM, ANQGSEA.

V is TRBV7-2 and J is TRBJ2-5; a weak D match, TRBD2 (6 bases). Trimming took 6 bases from V and 2 from J, leaving 13 bases between them. This CDR3 region has 14 residues. Germline V gene data show CDR1 as SGHTA and CDR2 as FQGNSA. The CDR3 DNA reads TGTGCCAGCAGTTCACGGACTATTCAAGAGACCCAGTACTTC. This gives the protein CASSSRTIQETQYF.